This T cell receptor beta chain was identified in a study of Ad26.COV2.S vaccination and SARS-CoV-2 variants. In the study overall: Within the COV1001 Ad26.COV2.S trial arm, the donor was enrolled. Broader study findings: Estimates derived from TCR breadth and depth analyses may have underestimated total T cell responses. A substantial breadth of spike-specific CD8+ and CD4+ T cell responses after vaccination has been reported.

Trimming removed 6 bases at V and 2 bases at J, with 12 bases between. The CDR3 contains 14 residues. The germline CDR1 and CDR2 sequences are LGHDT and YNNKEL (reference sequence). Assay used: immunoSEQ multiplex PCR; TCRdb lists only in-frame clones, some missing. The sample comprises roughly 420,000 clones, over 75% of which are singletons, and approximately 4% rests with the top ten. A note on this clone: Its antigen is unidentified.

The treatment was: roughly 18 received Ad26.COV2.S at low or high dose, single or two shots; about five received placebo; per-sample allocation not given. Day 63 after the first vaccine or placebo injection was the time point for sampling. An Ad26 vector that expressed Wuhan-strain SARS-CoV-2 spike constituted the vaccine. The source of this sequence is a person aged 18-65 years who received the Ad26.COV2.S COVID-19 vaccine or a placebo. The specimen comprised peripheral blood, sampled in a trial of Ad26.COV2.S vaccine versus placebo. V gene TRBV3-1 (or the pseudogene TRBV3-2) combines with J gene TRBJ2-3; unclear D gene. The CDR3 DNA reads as TGTGCCAGCAGTATAATGAGCGACACAGATACGCAGTATTTT. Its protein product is CASSIMSDTDTQYF.